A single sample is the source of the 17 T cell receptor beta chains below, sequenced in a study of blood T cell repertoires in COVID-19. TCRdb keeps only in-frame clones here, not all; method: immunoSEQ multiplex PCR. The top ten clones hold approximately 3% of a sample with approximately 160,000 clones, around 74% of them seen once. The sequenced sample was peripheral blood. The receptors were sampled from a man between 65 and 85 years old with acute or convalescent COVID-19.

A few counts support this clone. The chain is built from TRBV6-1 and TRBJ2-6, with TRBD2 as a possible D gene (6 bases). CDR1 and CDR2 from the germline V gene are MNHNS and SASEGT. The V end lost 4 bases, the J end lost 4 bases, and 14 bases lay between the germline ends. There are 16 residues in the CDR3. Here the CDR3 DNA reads TGTGCCAGCAGTGGGCCCAGGGACTCGGGGGCCAACGTCCTGACTTTC. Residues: CASSGPRDSGANVLTF.

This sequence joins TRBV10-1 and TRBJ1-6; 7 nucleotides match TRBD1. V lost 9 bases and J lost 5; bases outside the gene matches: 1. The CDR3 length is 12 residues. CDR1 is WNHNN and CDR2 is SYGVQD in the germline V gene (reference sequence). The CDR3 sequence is CASGQDNSPLHF. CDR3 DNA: TGCGCCAGTGGACAGGATAATTCACCCCTCCACTTT.

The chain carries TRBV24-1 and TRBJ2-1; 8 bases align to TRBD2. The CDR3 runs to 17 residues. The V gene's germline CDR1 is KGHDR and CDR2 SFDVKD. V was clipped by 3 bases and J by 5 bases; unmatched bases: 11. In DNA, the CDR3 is TGTGCCACCAGTGATCCCCTACTAGCGGAAGGAGACAATGAGCAGTTCTTC. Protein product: CATSDPLLAEGDNEQFF.

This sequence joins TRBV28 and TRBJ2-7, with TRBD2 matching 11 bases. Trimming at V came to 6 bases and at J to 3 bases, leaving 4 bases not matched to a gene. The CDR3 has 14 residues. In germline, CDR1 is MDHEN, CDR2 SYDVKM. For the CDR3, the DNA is TGTGCCAGCAGCACTAGCGGGAGTATCTACGAGCAGTACTTC. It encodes CASSTSGSIYEQYF.

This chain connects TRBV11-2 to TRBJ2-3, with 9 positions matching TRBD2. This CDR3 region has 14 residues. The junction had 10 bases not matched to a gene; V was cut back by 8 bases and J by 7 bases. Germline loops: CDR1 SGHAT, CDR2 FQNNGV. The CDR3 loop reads CASEGGGGAHTQYF. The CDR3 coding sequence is TGTGCCAGCGAAGGGGGCGGGGGGGCCCATACGCAGTATTTT. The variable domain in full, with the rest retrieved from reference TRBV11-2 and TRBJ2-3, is EAGVAQSPRYKIIEKRQSVAFWCNPISGHATLYWYQQILGQGPKLLIQFQNNGVVDDSQLPKDRFSAERLKGVDSTLKIQPAKLEDSAVYLCASEGGGGAHTQYFGPGTRLTVL.

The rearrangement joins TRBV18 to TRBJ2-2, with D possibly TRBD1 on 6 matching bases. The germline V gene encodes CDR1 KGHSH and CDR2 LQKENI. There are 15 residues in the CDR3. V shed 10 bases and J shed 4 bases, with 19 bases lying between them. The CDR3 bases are TGTGCCACCGCTTTGACTGCAGGGGCCACCGGGGAGCTGTTTTTT. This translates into CATALTAGATGELFF.

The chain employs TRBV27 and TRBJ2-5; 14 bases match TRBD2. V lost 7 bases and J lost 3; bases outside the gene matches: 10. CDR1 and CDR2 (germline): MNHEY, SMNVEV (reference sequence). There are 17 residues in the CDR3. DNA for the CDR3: TGTGCCAGCAATGTACCCGGACTAGCGGGAGGAAAAGAGACCCAGTACTTC. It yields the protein CASNVPGLAGGKETQYF.

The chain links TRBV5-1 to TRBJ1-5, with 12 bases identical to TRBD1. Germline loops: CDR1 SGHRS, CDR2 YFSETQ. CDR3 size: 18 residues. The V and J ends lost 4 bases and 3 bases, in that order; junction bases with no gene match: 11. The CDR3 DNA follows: TGCGCCAGCAGCCCGGGGACAGGGGGCCTGGCCCTCAATCAGCCCCAGCATTTT. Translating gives CASSPGTGGLALNQPQHF.

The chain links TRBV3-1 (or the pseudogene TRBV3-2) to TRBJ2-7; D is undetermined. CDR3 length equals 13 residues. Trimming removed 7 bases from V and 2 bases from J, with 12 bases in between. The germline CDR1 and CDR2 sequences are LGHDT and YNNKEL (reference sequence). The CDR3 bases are TGTGCCAGCACCCCAGCTGACACCTACGAGCAGTACTTC. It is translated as CASTPADTYEQYF.

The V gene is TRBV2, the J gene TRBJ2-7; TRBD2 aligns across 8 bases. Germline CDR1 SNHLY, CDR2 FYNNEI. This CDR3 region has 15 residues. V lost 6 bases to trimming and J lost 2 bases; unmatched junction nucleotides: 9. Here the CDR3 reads CASRVDGTRTYEQYF. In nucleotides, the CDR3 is TGTGCCAGCAGGGTAGACGGGACTAGGACCTACGAGCAGTACTTC.

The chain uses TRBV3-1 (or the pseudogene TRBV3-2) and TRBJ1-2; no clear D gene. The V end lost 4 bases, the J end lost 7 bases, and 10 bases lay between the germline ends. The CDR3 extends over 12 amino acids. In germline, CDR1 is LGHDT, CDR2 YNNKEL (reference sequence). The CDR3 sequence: CASSLGVAGYTF. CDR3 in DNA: TGTGCCAGCAGCCTAGGAGTGGCTGGCTACACCTTC.

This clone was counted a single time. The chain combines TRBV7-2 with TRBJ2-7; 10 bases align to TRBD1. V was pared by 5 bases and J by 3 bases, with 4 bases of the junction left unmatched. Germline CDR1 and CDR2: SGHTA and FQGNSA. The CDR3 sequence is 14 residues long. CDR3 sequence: CASSPWDRGYEQYF. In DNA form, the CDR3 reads TGTGCCAGCAGCCCCTGGGACAGGGGCTACGAGCAGTACTTC.

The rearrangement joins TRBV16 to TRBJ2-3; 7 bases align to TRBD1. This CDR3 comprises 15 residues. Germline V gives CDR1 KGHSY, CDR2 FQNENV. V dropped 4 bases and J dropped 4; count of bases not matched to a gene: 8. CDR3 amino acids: CASSRAGTASDTQYF. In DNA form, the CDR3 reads TGTGCCAGCAGCCGGGCCGGGACAGCTTCAGATACGCAGTATTTT.

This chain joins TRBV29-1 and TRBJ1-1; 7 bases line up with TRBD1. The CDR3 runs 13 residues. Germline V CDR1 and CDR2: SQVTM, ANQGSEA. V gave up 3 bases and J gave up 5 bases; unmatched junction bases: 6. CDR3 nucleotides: TGCAGCGTTGAGGGACAGAGGGGGACTGAAGCTTTCTTT. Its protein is CSVEGQRGTEAFF.

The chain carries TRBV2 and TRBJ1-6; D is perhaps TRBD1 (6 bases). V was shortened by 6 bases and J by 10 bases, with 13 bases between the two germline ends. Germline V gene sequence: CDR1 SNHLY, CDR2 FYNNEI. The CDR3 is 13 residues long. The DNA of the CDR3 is TGTGCCAGCAGCACAGGGACCGGCTCACCCCTCCACTTT. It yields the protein CASSTGTGSPLHF.

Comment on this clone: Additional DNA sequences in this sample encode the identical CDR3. CDR3 protein: CASSSSQETQYF. The CDR3 DNA follows: TGCGCCAGCAGCTCGTCCCAAGAGACCCAGTACTTC. The chain recombines TRBV5-1 with TRBJ2-5; no definite D call. The V end was cut by 3 bases, the J end by 1 base, with 4 bases between. Per germline, CDR1 SGHRS and CDR2 YFSETQ. The CDR3 loop spans 12 amino acids.

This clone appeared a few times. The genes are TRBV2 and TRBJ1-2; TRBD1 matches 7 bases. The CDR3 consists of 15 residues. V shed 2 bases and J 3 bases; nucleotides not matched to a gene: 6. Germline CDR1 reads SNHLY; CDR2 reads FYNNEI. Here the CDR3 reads CASSEFVQGYYGYTF. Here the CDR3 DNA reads TGTGCCAGCAGTGAATTTGTACAGGGGTACTATGGCTACACCTTC. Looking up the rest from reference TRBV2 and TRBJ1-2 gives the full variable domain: EPEVTQTPSHQVTQMGQEVILRCVPISNHLYFYWYRQILGQKVEFLVSFYNNEISEKSEIFDDQFSVERPDGSNFTLKIRSTKLEDSAMYFCASSEFVQGYYGYTFGSGTRLTVV.